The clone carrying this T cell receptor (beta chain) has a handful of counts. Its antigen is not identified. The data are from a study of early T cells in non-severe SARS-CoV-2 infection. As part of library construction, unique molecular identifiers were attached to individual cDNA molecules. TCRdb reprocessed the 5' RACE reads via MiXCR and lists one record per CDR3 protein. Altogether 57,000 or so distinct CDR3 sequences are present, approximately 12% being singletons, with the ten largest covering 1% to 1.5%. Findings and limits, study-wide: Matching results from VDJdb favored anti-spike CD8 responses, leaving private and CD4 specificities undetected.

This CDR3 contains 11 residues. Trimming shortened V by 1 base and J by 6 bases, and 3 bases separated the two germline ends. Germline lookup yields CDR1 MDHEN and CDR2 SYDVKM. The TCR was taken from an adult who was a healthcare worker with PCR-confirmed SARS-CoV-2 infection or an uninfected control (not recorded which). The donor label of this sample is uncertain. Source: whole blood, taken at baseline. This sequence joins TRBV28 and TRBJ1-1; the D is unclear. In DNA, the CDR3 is TGTGCCAGCAGTTTATTCGCTGAAGCTTTCTTT. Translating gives CASSLFAEAFF.